The 20 T cell receptor beta chains reported below all come from one sample, sequenced in a study of blood T cell repertoires in COVID-19. Produced via immunoSEQ multiplex PCR; TCRdb's table is partial and in-frame only. The repertoire consists of about 94,000 clones, with around 87% occurring once and the leading ten covering around 5%. The specimen was peripheral blood. These receptors all come from a woman aged 80 or over with acute or convalescent COVID-19.

The chain links TRBV3-1 (or the pseudogene TRBV3-2) to TRBJ1-6; 7 bases line up with TRBD1. Losses at the gene ends were 1 base for V and 10 bases for J; bases not matched to a gene: 10. The length of the CDR3 is 16 residues. CDR1 and CDR2 (germline): LGHDT, YNNKEL (reference sequence). Here the CDR3 reads CASSQAHTGAESPLHF. The CDR3 DNA reads TGTGCCAGCAGCCAAGCCCACACAGGGGCAGAATCACCCCTCCACTTT.

This chain connects TRBV6-2 or TRBV6-3 to TRBJ1-5, with 10 bases fitting TRBD1. The germline gives CDR1 MNHEY, CDR2 SVGEGT. The J segment lost 1 base and the V segment lost 5 bases, leaving 2 bases of the junction unmatched. This CDR3 has 15 residues. The CDR3 sequence: CASSAGQGSNQPQHF. CDR3 DNA: TGTGCCAGCAGTGCGGGACAGGGGAGCAATCAGCCCCAGCATTTT.

CDR3 amino acids: CASSLQWAGGELFF. The CDR3 DNA reads TGCGCCAGCAGCTTACAGTGGGCCGGCGGGGAGCTGTTTTTT. The V and J genes are TRBV5-1 and TRBJ2-2; D unclear. The germline V and J ends were trimmed by 2 bases and 7 bases, with 12 bases remaining between them. Germline V gene data show CDR1 as SGHRS and CDR2 as YFSETQ. CDR3 size: 14 residues.

The rearrangement joins TRBV7-2 to TRBJ1-6; D uncertain. In germline, CDR1 is SGHTA, CDR2 FQGNSA. The CDR3 extends over 15 amino acids. V was pared by 5 bases and J by 0 bases, with 8 bases between. CDR3: CASSPGTSYNSPLHF. The CDR3 nucleotides read TGTGCCAGCAGCCCCGGTACCTCCTATAATTCACCCCTCCACTTT.

This clone was counted once. The chain employs TRBV6-2 or TRBV6-3 and TRBJ2-1, with TRBD2 matching over 7 bases. In germline, CDR1 is MNHEY, CDR2 SVGEGT. The length of the CDR3 is 15 residues. J was trimmed by 6 bases and V by 2 bases; bases with no gene match: 7. The CDR3 DNA reads TGTGCCAGCAGTTACGGTAGCGGGCCGTTCAATGAGCAGTTCTTC. Its translation is CASSYGSGPFNEQFF.

The V gene is TRBV9, the J gene TRBJ1-4; D unclear. CDR1 and CDR2 (germline): SGDLS, YYNGEE. This CDR3 spans 14 amino acids. V was clipped by 0 bases and J by 6 bases, with 9 bases between them. Written as DNA, the CDR3 is TGTGCCAGCAGCGTAGCGGAGGGTGATGAAAAACTGTTTTTT. Its protein product is CASSVAEGDEKLFF.

V and J are TRBV7-9 and TRBJ2-3, with 7 bases matching TRBD1. Trimming cost V 4 bases and J 1 base; bases outside gene matches: 14. Germline CDR1 reads SEHNR; CDR2 reads FQNEAQ (reference sequence). CDR3 length: 18 amino acids. The CDR3 region is CASSSQGGYDPRTDTQYF. CDR3 sequence (DNA): TGTGCCAGCAGCTCGCAAGGGGGCTACGATCCTCGCACAGATACGCAGTATTTT.

In its sample, this clone was seen a few times. The chain uses TRBV19 and TRBJ1-3; 11 bases are shared with TRBD1. There are 15 residues in the CDR3. CDR1 and CDR2 (germline): LNHDA, SQIVND (reference sequence). J was trimmed by 4 bases and V by 7 bases; bases with no gene match: 6. CDR3 protein: CASTRTGGGGNTIYF. The CDR3 DNA is TGTGCCAGTACCCGGACAGGGGGCGGCGGAAACACCATATATTTT.

This clone is a singleton in its sample. The rearrangement links TRBV9 to TRBJ2-1, with D perhaps TRBD1 (6 bases). This CDR3 has 15 amino acids. V was pared by 0 bases and J by 8 bases, with 15 bases between. Germline CDR1 reads SGDLS; CDR2 reads YYNGEE. The CDR3 DNA is TGTGCCAGCAGCGTAGAGGGACACCTGGGAGATGAGCAGTTCTTC. Its translation is CASSVEGHLGDEQFF.

The chain is built from TRBV2 and TRBJ2-5, with D possibly TRBD2 on 6 matching bases. The length of the CDR3 is 13 residues. V was clipped by 4 bases and J by 4 bases, with 10 bases between them. Germline V CDR1 and CDR2: SNHLY, FYNNEI. DNA of the CDR3: TGTGCCAGCAGTGTCGGGGAGGCAGAGACCCAGTACTTC. Residues: CASSVGEAETQYF.

This rearrangement joins TRBV27 to TRBJ1-1; D perhaps matches TRBD1 (5 bases). Deletions cut 3 bases from V and 7 bases from J, with 21 bases between. This CDR3 comprises 16 residues. Germline CDR1 MNHEY, CDR2 SMNVEV (reference sequence). The CDR3 region has the DNA TGTGCCAGCAGTTTTGGGGCAGGAGAGGTGGGGCTTGAAGCTTTCTTT. This codes for CASSFGAGEVGLEAFF.

This chain joins TRBV15 and TRBJ2-5; 9 positions agree with TRBD2. With V trimmed by 3 bases and J by 5 bases, 13 bases remained unmatched. This CDR3 has 17 residues. Germline loops: CDR1 LNHNV, CDR2 YYDKDF (reference sequence). The CDR3, as DNA: TGTGCCACCAGCAGCACTCCGGCCGGGACTAGCTTTGAGACCCAGTACTTC. Protein product: CATSSTPAGTSFETQYF. The full variable domain, completed using reference TRBV15 and TRBJ2-5, is DAMVIQNPRYQVTQFGKPVTLSCSQTLNHNVMYWYQQKSSQAPKLLFHYYDKDFNNEADTPDNFQSRRPNTSFCFLDIRSPGLGDTAMYLCATSSTPAGTSFETQYFGPGTRLLVL.

This clone occurred a few times. The chain links TRBV2 to TRBJ2-5; D uncertain. Germline V gene data show CDR1 as SNHLY and CDR2 as FYNNEI. Trimming left V 4 bases short and J 5 bases short, with 5 bases between. The CDR3 covers 11 residues. The CDR3, as DNA: TGTGCCAGCAGTGTCCGTGAGACCCAGTACTTC. Protein product: CASSVRETQYF.

The rearrangement joins TRBV11-2 to TRBJ1-6; D gene ambiguous. Germline lookup yields CDR1 SGHAT and CDR2 FQNNGV. The ends were cut back, 3 bases at V and 8 bases at J, with 5 bases in the middle. The CDR3 has 12 residues. The CDR3 here is CASSLRDSPLHF. In DNA, the CDR3 is TGTGCCAGCAGCTTGCGGGATTCACCCCTCCACTTT.

The chain couples TRBV27 to TRBJ2-5; TRBD1 might be the D (5 bases). The germline V gene encodes CDR1 MNHEY and CDR2 SMNVEV (reference sequence). There are 17 residues in the CDR3. The V gene lost 6 bases and the J gene lost 2 bases, with 22 bases spanning the gap. The CDR3 loop reads CASSLSFGASAQETQYF. The CDR3 DNA reads TGTGCCAGCAGCCTATCCTTTGGGGCATCCGCTCAAGAGACCCAGTACTTC.

V is TRBV30 and J is TRBJ1-2; D is perhaps TRBD1 (5 bases). Trimming took off 3 bases at V and 4 bases at J, with 18 bases between the two ends. The CDR3 is made up of 15 amino acids. Germline CDR1 is GTSNPN and CDR2 is SVGIG (reference sequence). In DNA form, the CDR3 reads TGTGCCTGGAGGGCAGAGTTCAGGGTTACCTATGGCTACACCTTC. This gives the protein CAWRAEFRVTYGYTF.

CDR3 DNA: TGTGCCAGCAGCGTAGATCCCGGGACACCGCGCGGCTACACCTTC. Translating gives CASSVDPGTPRGYTF. This chain joins TRBV9 and TRBJ1-2; possible D gene TRBD1, 6 bases. Per germline, CDR1 SGDLS and CDR2 YYNGEE. CDR3 length: 15 residues. V gave up 0 bases and J gave up 8 bases, with 17 bases separating them.

This chain links TRBV3-1 (or the pseudogene TRBV3-2) with TRBJ2-3, with a tentative D call TRBD1 (5 bases). V was shortened by 0 bases and J by 2 bases, with 9 bases between the two germline ends. The CDR3 consists of 15 residues. Per the germline V gene, CDR1 is LGHDT and CDR2 is YNNKEL (reference sequence). The CDR3 DNA sequence: TGTGCCAGCAGCCAAGAAGTGGGGCTCACAGATACGCAGTATTTT. Residues: CASSQEVGLTDTQYF.

The chain is built from TRBV5-6 and TRBJ2-2, with a possible D match to TRBD1 (6 bases). The CDR3 extends over 15 amino acids. Trimming cost V 2 bases and J 3 bases, with 11 bases left between them. The V gene's germline CDR1 is SGHDT and CDR2 YYEEEE. The CDR3 spells CASSFWGRYTGELFF. The CDR3 DNA reads TGTGCCAGCAGCTTCTGGGGGCGGTACACCGGGGAGCTGTTTTTT. The variable domain in full, with the rest retrieved from reference TRBV5-6 and TRBJ2-2, is DAGVTQSPTHLIKTRGQQVTLRCSPKSGHDTVSWYQQALGQGPQFIFQYYEEEERQRGNFPDRFSGHQFPNYSSELNVNALLLGDSALYLCASSFWGRYTGELFFGEGSRLTVL.

V gene TRBV10-2 combines with J gene TRBJ2-3, with D perhaps matching TRBD2 (7 bases). The CDR3 runs to 13 residues. CDR1 WSHSY and CDR2 SAAADI come from the germline V gene. Trimming left V 4 bases short and J 8 bases short, with 13 bases between. In DNA form, the CDR3 reads TGCGCCAGCAGTGGGGGGGGGCTTGGTACGCAGTATTTT. This translates into CASSGGGLGTQYF.